The clone carrying this T cell receptor beta chain came up once. This specimen comes from a study of shared clonotypes between healthy human individuals. Profiled with immunoSEQ multiplex PCR; TCRdb holds only in-frame clones, not every one. The sample records approximately 2,300,000 clones, about nine tenths being singletons. This receptor was obtained from a man between 18 and 35 years old in good health. Some clones in this sample may be carry-over from other donors' samples. Sample: naive CD4+ T cells from PBMCs. Subset denoted: CD45RA+ positively selected.

The CDR3 loop reads CASSHRTADDEQFF. Here the CDR3 DNA reads TGTGCCAGCAGCCACCGAACTGCGGACGATGAGCAGTTCTTC. The gene calls are TRBV4-2 and TRBJ2-1; D not resolved. V gave up 3 bases and J gave up 8 bases, with 14 bases separating them. This CDR3 has 14 residues. Per germline, CDR1 LGHNA and CDR2 YNFKEQ.